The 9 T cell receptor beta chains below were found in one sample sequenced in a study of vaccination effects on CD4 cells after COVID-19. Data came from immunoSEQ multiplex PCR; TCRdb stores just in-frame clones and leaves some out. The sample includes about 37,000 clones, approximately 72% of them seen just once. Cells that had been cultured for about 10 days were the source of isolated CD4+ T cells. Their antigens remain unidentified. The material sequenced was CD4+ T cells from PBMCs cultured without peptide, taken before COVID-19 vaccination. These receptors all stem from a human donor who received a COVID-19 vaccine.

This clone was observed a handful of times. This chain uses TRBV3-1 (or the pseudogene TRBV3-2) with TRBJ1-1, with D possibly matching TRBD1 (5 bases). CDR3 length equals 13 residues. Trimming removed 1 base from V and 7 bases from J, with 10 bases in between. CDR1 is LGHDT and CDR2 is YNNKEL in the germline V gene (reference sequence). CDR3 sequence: CASSQGDGSEAFF. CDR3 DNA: TGTGCCAGCAGCCAAGGGGACGGGAGTGAAGCTTTCTTT.

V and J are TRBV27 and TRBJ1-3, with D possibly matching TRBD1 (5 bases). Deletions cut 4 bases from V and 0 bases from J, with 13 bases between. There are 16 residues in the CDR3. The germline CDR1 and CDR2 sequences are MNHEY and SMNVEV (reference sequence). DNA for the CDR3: TGTGCCAGCAGTTCCCGGACACCTTACTCTGGAAACACCATATATTTT. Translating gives CASSSRTPYSGNTIYF.

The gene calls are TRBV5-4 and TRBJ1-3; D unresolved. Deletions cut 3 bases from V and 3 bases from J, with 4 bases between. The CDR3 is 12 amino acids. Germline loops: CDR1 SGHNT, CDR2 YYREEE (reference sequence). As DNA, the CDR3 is TGTGCCAGCAGCTCGGTTGGAAACACCATATATTTT. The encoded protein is CASSSVGNTIYF. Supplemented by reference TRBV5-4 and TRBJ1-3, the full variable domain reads ETGVTQSPTHLIKTRGQQVTLRCSSQSGHNTVSWYQQALGQGPQFIFQYYREEENGRGNFPPRFSGLQFPNYSSELNVNALELDDSALYLCASSSVGNTIYFGEGSWLTVV.

The DNA of the CDR3 is TGCGCCAGCAGCCAACCAGGGAGTGGGCAGCCCCAGCATTTT. This translates into CASSQPGSGQPQHF. The V call is TRBV4-1, the J call TRBJ1-5, with a tentative D call TRBD1 (5 bases). Deletions cut 2 bases from V and 7 bases from J, with 12 bases between. This CDR3 has 14 amino acids. Germline V gene lookup returns CDR1 MGHRA and CDR2 YSYEKL.

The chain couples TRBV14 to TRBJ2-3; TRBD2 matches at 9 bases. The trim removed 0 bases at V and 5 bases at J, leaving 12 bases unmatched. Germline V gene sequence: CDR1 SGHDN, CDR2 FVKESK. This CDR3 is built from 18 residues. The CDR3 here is CASSQDRQAGGRIDTQYF. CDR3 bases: TGTGCCAGCAGCCAAGATCGTCAGGCGGGAGGGAGGATAGATACGCAGTATTTT.

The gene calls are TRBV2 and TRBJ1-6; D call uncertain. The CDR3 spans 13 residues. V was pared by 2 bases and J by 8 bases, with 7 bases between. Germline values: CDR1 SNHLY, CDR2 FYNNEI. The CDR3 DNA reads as TGTGCCAGCAGTGAATGGGTTGATTCACCCCTCCACTTT. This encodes CASSEWVDSPLHF.

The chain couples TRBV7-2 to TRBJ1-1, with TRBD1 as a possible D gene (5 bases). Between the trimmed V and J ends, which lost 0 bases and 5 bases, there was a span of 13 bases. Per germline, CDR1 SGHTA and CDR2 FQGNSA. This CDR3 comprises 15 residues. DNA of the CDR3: TGTGCCAGCAGCTTAGCGGGCAGGGAGGGAACTGAAGCTTTCTTT. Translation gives CASSLAGREGTEAFF.

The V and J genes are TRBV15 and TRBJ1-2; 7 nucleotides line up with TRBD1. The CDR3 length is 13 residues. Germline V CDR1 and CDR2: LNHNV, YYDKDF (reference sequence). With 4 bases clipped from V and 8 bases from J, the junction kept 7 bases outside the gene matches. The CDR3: CATSNGRGQGYTF. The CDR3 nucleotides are TGTGCCACCAGCAATGGGAGGGGGCAAGGCTACACCTTC.

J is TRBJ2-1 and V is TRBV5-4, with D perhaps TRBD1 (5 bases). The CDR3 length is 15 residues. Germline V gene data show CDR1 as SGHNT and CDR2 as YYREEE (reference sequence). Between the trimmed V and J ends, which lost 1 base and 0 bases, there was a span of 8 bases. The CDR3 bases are TGTGCCAGCAGCTTGTGGGGCAGCTCCTACAATGAGCAGTTCTTC. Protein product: CASSLWGSSYNEQFF.